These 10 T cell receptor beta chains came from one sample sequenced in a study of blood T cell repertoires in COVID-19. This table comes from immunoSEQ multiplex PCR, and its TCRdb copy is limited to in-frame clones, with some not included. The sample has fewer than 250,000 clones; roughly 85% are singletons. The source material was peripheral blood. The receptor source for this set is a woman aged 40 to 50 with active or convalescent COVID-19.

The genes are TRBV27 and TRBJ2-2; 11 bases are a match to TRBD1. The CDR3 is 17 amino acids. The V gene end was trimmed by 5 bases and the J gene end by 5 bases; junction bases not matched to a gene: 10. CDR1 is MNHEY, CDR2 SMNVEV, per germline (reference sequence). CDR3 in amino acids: CASSPLGQGEGTGELFF. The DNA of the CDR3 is TGTGCCAGCAGTCCCCTGGGACAGGGGGAAGGAACCGGGGAGCTGTTTTTT.

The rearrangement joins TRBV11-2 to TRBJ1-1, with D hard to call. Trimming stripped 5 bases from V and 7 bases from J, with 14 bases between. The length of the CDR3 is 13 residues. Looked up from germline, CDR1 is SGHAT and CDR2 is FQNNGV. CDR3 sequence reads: CASSPPTGYEAFF. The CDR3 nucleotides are TGTGCCAGCAGCCCCCCCACCGGGTATGAAGCTTTCTTT.

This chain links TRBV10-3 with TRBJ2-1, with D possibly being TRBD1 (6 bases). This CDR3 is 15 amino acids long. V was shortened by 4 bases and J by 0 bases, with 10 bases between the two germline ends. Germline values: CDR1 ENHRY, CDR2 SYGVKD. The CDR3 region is CAISGVRGSYNEQFF. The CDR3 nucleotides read TGTGCCATCAGTGGTGTCAGGGGCTCCTACAATGAGCAGTTCTTC.

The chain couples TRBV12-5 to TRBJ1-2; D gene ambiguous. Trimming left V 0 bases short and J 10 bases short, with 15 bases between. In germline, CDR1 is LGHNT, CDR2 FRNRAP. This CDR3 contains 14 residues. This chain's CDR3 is CASGLVTGGNIYTF. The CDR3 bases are TGTGCTAGTGGTTTGGTAACGGGCGGGAATATCTACACCTTC.

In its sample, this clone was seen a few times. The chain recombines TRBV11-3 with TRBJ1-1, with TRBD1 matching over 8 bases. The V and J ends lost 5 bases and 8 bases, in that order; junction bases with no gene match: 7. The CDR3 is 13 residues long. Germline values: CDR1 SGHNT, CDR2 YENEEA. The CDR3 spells CASSLDRAIEAFF. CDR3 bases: TGTGCCAGCAGCCTGGACAGGGCGATAGAAGCTTTCTTT.

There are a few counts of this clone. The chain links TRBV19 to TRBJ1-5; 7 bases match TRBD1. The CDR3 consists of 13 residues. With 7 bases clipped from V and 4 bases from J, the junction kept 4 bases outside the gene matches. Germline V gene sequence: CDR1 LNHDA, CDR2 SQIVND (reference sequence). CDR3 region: CASIGQVNQPQHF. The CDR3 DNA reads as TGTGCCAGTATAGGACAGGTAAATCAGCCCCAGCATTTT.

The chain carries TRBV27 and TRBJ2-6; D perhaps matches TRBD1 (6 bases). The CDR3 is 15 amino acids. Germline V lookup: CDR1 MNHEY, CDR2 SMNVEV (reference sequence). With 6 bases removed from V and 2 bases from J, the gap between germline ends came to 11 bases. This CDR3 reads CASSRTVTGANVLTF. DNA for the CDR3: TGTGCCAGCAGCCGGACAGTTACTGGGGCCAACGTCCTGACTTTC.

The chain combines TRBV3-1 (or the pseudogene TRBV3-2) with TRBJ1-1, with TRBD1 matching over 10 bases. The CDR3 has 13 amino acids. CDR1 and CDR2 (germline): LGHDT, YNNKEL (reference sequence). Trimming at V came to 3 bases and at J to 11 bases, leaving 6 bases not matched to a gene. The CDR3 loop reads CASSQGDRGDAFF. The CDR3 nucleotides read TGTGCCAGCAGCCAGGGGGACAGGGGAGACGCTTTCTTT.

The CDR3 region has the DNA TGTGCCAGTAGTAGCGGACAGTACCGAGAAAAACTGTTTTTT. Amino acid sequence: CASSSGQYREKLFF. This chain uses TRBV19 with TRBJ1-4; weak D call: TRBD1 (6 bases). Germline V lookup: CDR1 LNHDA, CDR2 SQIVND (reference sequence). This CDR3 comprises 14 residues. Trimming stripped 4 bases from V and 8 bases from J, with 14 bases between.

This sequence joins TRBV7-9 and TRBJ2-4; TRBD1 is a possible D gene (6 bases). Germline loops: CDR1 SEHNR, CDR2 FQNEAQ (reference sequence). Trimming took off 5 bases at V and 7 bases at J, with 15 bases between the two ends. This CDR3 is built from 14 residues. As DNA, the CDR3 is TGTGCCAGCAGCCCCCAGCAGGGGAGTAACATTCAGTACTTC. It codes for CASSPQQGSNIQYF.